This T cell receptor beta chain was sequenced for a study of blood T cells in healthy people across ages. Study observations and caveats: Per million T cells, TCR beta diversity dropped about linearly as age rose. Diversity was higher, and naive CD4+ cells more numerous, in long-lived donors than in aged donors.

About this clonotype: Its specificity is unknown.

V dropped 3 bases and J dropped 5; count of bases not matched to a gene: 10. This CDR3 has 15 amino acids. CDR1 is DFQATT and CDR2 is SNEGSKA in the germline V gene (reference sequence). A second PCR of about 6 to 11 cycles used a sample-barcoded 5' primer and a J-beta primer mix. Each cDNA molecule was tagged by a template-switch adaptor with 12 random nucleotides. In TCRdb, the 5' RACE reads were re-called with MiXCR into one record per CDR3 protein. The table lists 1.5 million to 2 million distinct CDR3 sequences, 49% of them singletons. The V gene is TRBV20-1, the J gene TRBJ2-5, with 9 bases that match TRBD2. This sequence originates from a woman in her thirties or forties in good health. The material sequenced was blood. CDR3 sequence reads: CSASGPLAGGETQYF. The CDR3, as DNA: TGCAGTGCTAGTGGACCACTAGCGGGCGGGGAGACCCAGTACTTC.